Listed below are T cell receptor beta chains from one sample, sequenced in a study of T cell responses to AZD1222 COVID-19 vaccine. The table came from immunoSEQ multiplex PCR; TCRdb's copy has only in-frame clones and leaves some out. The sample has over 150,000 clones; 85% to 90% are singletons. The sample was peripheral blood, taken 28 days after the second AZD1222 dose. All receptors come from an adult who received the AZD1222 COVID-19 vaccine. CDR3s leave out the opening cysteine and the closing phenylalanine or tryptophan. D genes are given only for firm matches. Only some rows state a clone size, as once, few, many or a class for expanded clones.

d_gene	abundance	v_gene	j_gene	CDR3aa
NA	NA	TRBV20-1	TRBJ2-3	SALNRDTQY
TRBD2	NA	TRBV7-2	TRBJ2-1	ASSSPGLLFDEQF
NA	NA	TRBV10-1	TRBJ1-5	ASSPGGRGNQPQH
NA	NA	TRBV3-1/TRBV3-2	TRBJ1-4	ASSRAATNEKLF
TRBD1	NA	TRBV7-2	TRBJ1-3	ASSLTPTGGSSGNTIY
TRBD1	NA	TRBV2	TRBJ2-7	ASSARGQGPGEQY
TRBD1	once	TRBV5-1	TRBJ1-4	ASSNPTGGSEKLF
NA	NA	TRBV5-5	TRBJ1-5	ASSLFPASNQPQH
NA	NA	TRBV27	TRBJ2-4	ASSLGPGVGLAKNIQY
NA	NA	TRBV6-6	TRBJ1-1	ASSYSKGEAF
TRBD1	NA	TRBV7-2	TRBJ1-6	ASSRLRGRQNSPLH
NA	NA	TRBV24-1	TRBJ2-3	ATSDSQLAGDTQY
NA	NA	TRBV4-1	TRBJ2-2	ASSQGPNTGELF
NA	NA	TRBV5-8	TRBJ1-3	ASKTGFGNTIY
TRBD1	many	TRBV7-9	TRBJ1-5	ASSSTTGYQPQH
NA	NA	TRBV6-5	TRBJ2-1	ASRVGGDNEQF
TRBD1	NA	TRBV19	TRBJ1-2	ASNGQGGVYGYT
TRBD1	NA	TRBV6-5	TRBJ1-2	ASRYGTGDGYT
NA	NA	TRBV7-6	TRBJ1-5	ASSLAKSQPQH
NA	few	TRBV29-1	TRBJ1-1	SVVPENTEAF
TRBD1	NA	TRBV5-5	TRBJ2-1	ASSFGTGVTHEQF
NA	NA	TRBV5-1	TRBJ1-2	ASSLSAGIYGYT
TRBD1	NA	TRBV7-9	TRBJ1-6	ASSTRSRDSNSPLH
TRBD1	NA	TRBV7-9	TRBJ1-3	ASSETRGNSGNTIY
NA	NA	TRBV10-3	TRBJ1-3	AISEGGTRSGNTIY
NA	few	TRBV30	TRBJ2-7	AWSVGGREQY
TRBD1	NA	TRBV11-1	TRBJ1-6	ASSSRWGQGISPLH
NA	NA	TRBV18	TRBJ1-1	ASSPLGGGLDTEAF
NA	NA	TRBV5-8	NA	ASSRRTISTYEQY
NA	NA	TRBV4-3	TRBJ1-2	ASSQGRQSYGYT
NA	NA	TRBV6-5	TRBJ2-1	ASGPRRDYNEQF
NA	NA	TRBV6-2/TRBV6-3	TRBJ1-5	ASSWVQSSNQPQH
NA	NA	TRBV18	TRBJ2-5	ASSPSEDFGETQY
TRBD2	once	TRBV4-1	TRBJ2-3	ASSHQGGGGTDTQY
TRBD1	NA	TRBV2	TRBJ2-7	ASSEQGQGASEQY
TRBD2	NA	TRBV9	TRBJ2-2	ASSPPTSGGASGELF
NA	NA	TRBV19	TRBJ1-3	ASSIDKQGRGNTIY
NA	NA	TRBV6-6	TRBJ1-2	ASSPTRTDLYGYT
NA	once	TRBV10-3	TRBJ2-7	AISESAGKLGYEQY
NA	NA	TRBV2	TRBJ2-7	ASRRDSYEQY
NA	NA	TRBV10-2	TRBJ2-7	ASRDNPGNYEQY
TRBD1	NA	TRBV5-8	TRBJ2-2	ASSLYGTGNTGELF
TRBD1	NA	TRBV5-5	TRBJ1-5	ASSPTGDSNQPQH
NA	NA	TRBV30	TRBJ2-7	AWSKGAFGPGREQY
NA	NA	TRBV3-1/TRBV3-2	TRBJ2-3	ASSGTKGGGRDTQY
NA	NA	TRBV7-2	TRBJ2-3	ASSLGTYTDTQY
NA	few	TRBV7-2	TRBJ1-6	ASSPQGTYNSPLH
NA	NA	TRBV7-6	TRBJ2-1	ASSPDVAGSYNEQF
NA	NA	TRBV6-6	TRBJ1-3	ASSYSAGNSGNTIY
NA	once	TRBV4-3	TRBJ1-2	ASSQAGTHTGYT
NA	NA	TRBV2	TRBJ1-1	ASSEAEAF
NA	NA	TRBV7-8	TRBJ1-1	ASSLFDRGTEAF
NA	NA	TRBV5-4	TRBJ1-4	ASSGSLVRNEKLF
NA	NA	TRBV18	TRBJ1-1	ASSPGEGMNTEAF
NA	few	TRBV10-2	TRBJ2-2	ASGPLGGELF
NA	NA	TRBV6-5	TRBJ2-7	ASRDPGLISYEQY
TRBD1	NA	TRBV29-1	TRBJ1-3	SVSGGTGETIY
NA	NA	TRBV7-2	TRBJ1-1	ASSFQAGVTEAF
NA	NA	TRBV27	TRBJ1-1	ASSPGDTEAF